Presented here are 27 T cell receptor beta chains from one specimen sequenced in a study of cytomegalovirus exposure and HLA in healthy donors. In the PCR, 60 Vbeta and 13 Jbeta primers were used. Measured with immunoSEQ multiplex PCR; TCRdb has only the in-frame clones, and not every one. The sample holds about 180,000 clones, approximately 73% seen once. Sequencing was carried out using PBMCs. All receptors derive from a woman between 25 and 40 years old in good health and CMV-seropositive.

In this sample, this clone turned up a few times. The V gene is TRBV28, the J gene TRBJ1-4, with D possibly being TRBD1 (5 bases). Per germline, CDR1 MDHEN and CDR2 SYDVKM. Trimming took off 2 bases at V and 8 bases at J, with 15 bases between the two ends. This CDR3 has 15 amino acids. The DNA for the CDR3 is TGTGCCAGCAGTTTAAGGACATTACTCAGGGAAAAACTGTTTTTT. It encodes CASSLRTLLREKLFF.

This chain uses TRBV28 with TRBJ1-3, with a possible D match to TRBD1 (6 bases). CDR1 and CDR2 from the germline V gene are MDHEN and SYDVKM. There are 15 residues in the CDR3. The V and J ends lost 6 bases and 2 bases respectively, with 14 bases between them. CDR3 DNA: TGTGCCAGCAGCGTCACAGGGATCCCTGGAAACACCATATATTTT. This sequence encodes CASSVTGIPGNTIYF.

J is TRBJ1-1 and V is TRBV5-4, with 8 bases aligning to TRBD1. The length of the CDR3 is 15 residues. Germline trimming cut 4 bases from V and 2 bases from J; bases unmatched to any gene: 7. The V gene's germline CDR1 is SGHNT and CDR2 YYREEE (reference sequence). In DNA form, the CDR3 reads TGTGCCAGCAGCCTCCAGGGGGCAGGAAACACTGAAGCTTTCTTT. This gives the protein CASSLQGAGNTEAFF.

The chain uses TRBV5-1 and TRBJ2-7, with 7 nucleotides matching TRBD2. From germline, CDR1 is SGHRS and CDR2 YFSETQ. The CDR3 has 16 amino acids. After removal of 4 bases from V and 2 bases from J, the junction contained 12 bases not matched to a gene. CDR3 bases: TGCGCCAGCAGCCCGGTACTAGCGCGGGGAGCCTACGAGCAGTACTTC. Its translation is CASSPVLARGAYEQYF. The full variable domain, its missing parts supplied by reference TRBV5-1 and TRBJ2-7, is KAGVTQTPRYLIKTRGQQVTLSCSPISGHRSVSWYQQTPGQGLQFLFEYFSETQRNKGNFPGRFSGRQFSNSRSEMNVSTLELGDSALYLCASSPVLARGAYEQYFGPGTRLTVT.

The rearrangement links TRBV2 to TRBJ2-5, with 7 bases that match TRBD2. Losses at the gene ends were 4 bases for V and 1 base for J; bases not matched to a gene: 6. CDR1 and CDR2 (germline): SNHLY, FYNNEI. This CDR3 contains 15 residues. The CDR3 sequence is CASSGLAALQETQYF. The CDR3 DNA reads TGTGCCAGCAGTGGGCTAGCGGCCCTCCAAGAGACCCAGTACTTC.

This sequence joins TRBV10-3 and TRBJ2-7; D might be TRBD1 (6 bases). V was clipped by 0 bases and J by 5 bases, with 11 bases between them. Looked up from germline, CDR1 is ENHRY and CDR2 is SYGVKD. The CDR3 totals 14 residues. The CDR3 reads CAISESGTTDEQYF. CDR3 bases: TGTGCCATCAGTGAGTCAGGGACAACCGACGAGCAGTACTTC.

This clone has only a few counts. The chain recombines TRBV7-2 with TRBJ1-2; 9 positions match TRBD1. Germline trimming cut 6 bases from V and 8 bases from J; bases unmatched to any gene: 13. Germline assignment: CDR1 SGHTA and CDR2 FQGNSA. CDR3 length equals 15 residues. CDR3 DNA: TGTGCCAGCAGGCCACCGGGACAGGGAACGTCGGGCTACACCTTC. Residues: CASRPPGQGTSGYTF. The full variable domain, its missing parts supplied by reference TRBV7-2 and TRBJ1-2, is GAGVSQSPSNKVTEKGKDVELRCDPISGHTALYWYRQSLGQGLEFLIYFQGNSAPDKSGLPSDRFSAERTGGSVSTLTIQRTQQEDSAVYLCASRPPGQGTSGYTFGSGTRLTVV.

This chain links TRBV9 with TRBJ1-2; D not certain. Trimming pared 4 bases from V and 6 bases from J, leaving 16 bases between. The CDR3 totals 14 residues. Germline V gives CDR1 SGDLS, CDR2 YYNGEE. The CDR3 nucleotides are TGTGCCAGCAGCACCCCAGACGGGAACAATGGCTACACCTTC. It translates to CASSTPDGNNGYTF.

V and J are TRBV7-2 and TRBJ2-3; 8 bases line up with TRBD1. This CDR3 is built from 15 residues. Germline V gene lookup returns CDR1 SGHTA and CDR2 FQGNSA. With V trimmed by 4 bases and J by 1 base, 4 bases remained unmatched. The CDR3 protein is CASSSGGRGTDTQYF. The CDR3 DNA reads as TGTGCCAGCAGCTCAGGGGGCCGGGGCACAGATACGCAGTATTTT.

This chain links TRBV2 with TRBJ2-3; the match to TRBD1 covers 9 bases. V shed 8 bases, J shed 2 bases, and the junction held 5 bases outside the gene matches. Germline CDR1 is SNHLY and CDR2 is FYNNEI. The CDR3 extends over 14 amino acids. The CDR3 DNA follows: TGTGCCAGCCGGGACAGGGTCTCCACAGATACGCAGTATTTT. This translates into CASRDRVSTDTQYF.

This clone came up once. The genes are TRBV2 and TRBJ1-5; D possibly corresponds to TRBD1 (5 bases). The length of the CDR3 is 14 residues. Germline V gene data show CDR1 as SNHLY and CDR2 as FYNNEI. Trimming pared 7 bases from V and 4 bases from J, leaving 14 bases between. CDR3 in DNA: TGTGCCAGCACCGGAGCTGGGGGGAATCAGCCCCAGCATTTT. Protein sequence: CASTGAGGNQPQHF.

This chain connects TRBV7-6 to TRBJ2-5, with 7 bases identical to TRBD2. J was trimmed by 7 bases and V by 5 bases; bases with no gene match: 10. Germline loops: CDR1 SGHVS, CDR2 FNYEAQ. This CDR3 is built from 14 residues. CDR3 region: CASSTGLVGGTQYF. CDR3 DNA sequence: TGTGCCAGCAGCACCGGACTAGTTGGGGGGACCCAGTACTTC.

V usage is TRBV5-1 and J usage is TRBJ2-7; 12 bases line up with TRBD2. The CDR3 length is 15 residues. CDR1 is SGHRS, CDR2 YFSETQ, per germline. J lost 1 base, V lost 3 bases, and 2 bases had no gene match. The CDR3 DNA reads as TGCGCCAGCAGCTATCTAGCGGGGGGGTCCTACGAGCAGTACTTC. This encodes CASSYLAGGSYEQYF.

This chain connects TRBV6-6 to TRBJ1-3; TRBD1 might be the D (5 bases). V lost 4 bases to trimming and J lost 0 bases, with 13 bases between them. The CDR3 loop spans 16 amino acids. CDR1 MNHNY and CDR2 SVGAGI come from the germline V gene (reference sequence). CDR3 in DNA: TGTGCCAGCAGTTGGGGGGGTCTCCGCTCTGGAAACACCATATATTTT. The encoded protein is CASSWGGLRSGNTIYF.

The rearrangement links TRBV28 to TRBJ1-2; D is perhaps TRBD1 (5 bases). CDR3 size: 12 residues. V lost 6 bases and J 4 bases, leaving 9 bases between the germline ends. Germline-derived CDR1 and CDR2 are MDHEN and SYDVKM. CDR3 in amino acids: CASRPDSYGYTF. The CDR3 DNA is TGTGCCAGCAGACCCGACAGCTATGGCTACACCTTC.

This rearrangement joins TRBV9 to TRBJ1-6, with a possible D match to TRBD1 (5 bases). This CDR3 has 13 amino acids. CDR1 is SGDLS, CDR2 YYNGEE, per germline. Between the trimmed V and J ends, which lost 9 bases and 3 bases, there was a span of 10 bases. CDR3 amino acids: CAMTVFYNSPLHF. CDR3 bases: TGTGCCATGACAGTTTTCTATAATTCACCCCTCCACTTT.

This chain joins TRBV15 and TRBJ2-5; D perhaps matches TRBD2 (5 bases). Germline assignment: CDR1 LNHNV and CDR2 YYDKDF (reference sequence). CDR3 length: 13 amino acids. V was cut by 5 bases and J by 8 bases, with 15 bases left in between. In nucleotides, the CDR3 is TGTGCCACCAGCCCAGGAGGTAGCGTAACCCAGTACTTC. This codes for CATSPGGSVTQYF.

The rearrangement links TRBV6-1 to TRBJ1-6; the D gene is possibly TRBD1 (6 bases). In germline, CDR1 is MNHNS, CDR2 SASEGT. The CDR3 length is 12 residues. Trimming removed 7 bases from V and 10 bases from J, with 11 bases in between. The CDR3 region has the DNA TGTGCCAGCAAGGGGGGGCTGTCACCCCTCCACTTT. It specifies CASKGGLSPLHF.

J is TRBJ2-1 and V is TRBV10-3, with D tentatively TRBD2 (6 bases). Trimming cost V 6 bases and J 4 bases, with 13 bases left between them. Germline CDR1 reads ENHRY; CDR2 reads SYGVKD. This CDR3 region has 14 residues. The CDR3 loop reads CAISAASVYNEQFF. Written as DNA, the CDR3 is TGTGCCATCAGCGCGGCTAGCGTTTACAATGAGCAGTTCTTC.

This clone was detected only once. The chain joins TRBV6-1 to TRBJ2-7; 8 bases map to TRBD2. The length of the CDR3 is 16 residues. CDR1 and CDR2 (germline): MNHNS, SASEGT. V lost 0 bases, J lost 3 bases, and 7 bases stayed unmatched. The CDR3 region has the DNA TGTGCCAGCAGTGAAGCACGGGGGGGGAGGTTCTACGAGCAGTACTTC. It is translated as CASSEARGGRFYEQYF.

This clone has a handful of counts. The V gene is TRBV6-1, the J gene TRBJ1-2, with a possible D match to TRBD1 (6 bases). The length of the CDR3 is 15 residues. Trimming took 4 bases from V and 4 from J, leaving 16 bases between them. Germline assignment: CDR1 MNHNS and CDR2 SASEGT. The CDR3 DNA is TGTGCCAGCAGTGCGTCGTACAGGGCCCTCTATGGCTACACCTTC. It encodes CASSASYRALYGYTF.

This clone appeared a single time. The gene calls are TRBV4-3 and TRBJ1-1; D is unclear. V was shortened by 1 base and J by 3 bases, with 6 bases between the two germline ends. In germline, CDR1 is LGHNA, CDR2 YSLEER. The length of the CDR3 is 13 residues. The chain's CDR3 is CASSQAPDTEAFF. In DNA, the CDR3 is TGCGCCAGCAGCCAAGCGCCAGACACTGAAGCTTTCTTT.

The rearrangement links TRBV5-1 to TRBJ2-7; possibly TRBD1 for D (5 bases). The CDR3 is 15 residues long. Germline CDR1 is SGHRS and CDR2 is YFSETQ. Deletions cut 4 bases from V and 5 bases from J, with 19 bases between. In nucleotides, the CDR3 is TGCGCCAGCAGCCCCTTTGGGGCCAGCCGGGACGAGCAGTACTTC. Translation gives CASSPFGASRDEQYF. Looking up the rest from reference TRBV5-1 and TRBJ2-7 gives the full variable domain: KAGVTQTPRYLIKTRGQQVTLSCSPISGHRSVSWYQQTPGQGLQFLFEYFSETQRNKGNFPGRFSGRQFSNSRSEMNVSTLELGDSALYLCASSPFGASRDEQYFGPGTRLTVT.

This rearrangement joins TRBV6-1 to TRBJ2-7, with D possibly TRBD1 on 6 matching bases. From germline, CDR1 is MNHNS and CDR2 SASEGT. The germline V and J ends were trimmed by 8 bases and 5 bases, with 22 bases remaining between them. The CDR3 extends over 15 amino acids. The CDR3 spells CASCNRVPLDHEQYF. The CDR3 DNA is TGTGCCAGCTGCAACAGGGTACCCCTTGACCACGAGCAGTACTTC.

This chain links TRBV28 with TRBJ1-1; D ambiguous. CDR3 size: 14 residues. Germline V gene lookup returns CDR1 MDHEN and CDR2 SYDVKM. Trimming removed 4 bases from V and 5 bases from J, with 14 bases in between. For the CDR3, the DNA is TGTGCCAGCAGTTCCTCCGAGGGCCGAACTGAAGCTTTCTTT. It yields the protein CASSSSEGRTEAFF.

This clone occurred a few times. The rearrangement joins TRBV28 to TRBJ1-6, with D tentatively TRBD1 (5 bases). The CDR3 loop spans 17 amino acids. The germline V gene has CDR1 MDHEN and CDR2 SYDVKM. V dropped 6 bases and J dropped 8 bases, with 23 bases sitting between them. The CDR3 DNA reads TGTGCCAGCAGACAGGAGCCGGGCTGGGAAAATGATTCACCCCTCCACTTT. Protein sequence: CASRQEPGWENDSPLHF.

This sequence joins TRBV13 and TRBJ1-5; 7 bases map to TRBD1. The CDR3 covers 14 residues. V dropped 5 bases and J dropped 1; count of bases not matched to a gene: 2. The germline CDR1 and CDR2 sequences are PRHDT and FYEKMQ (reference sequence). The CDR3 sequence is CASSQQGSNQPQHF. CDR3 coding DNA: TGTGCCAGCAGCCAACAGGGGAGCAATCAGCCCCAGCATTTT.